This T cell receptor beta chain comes out of a study of T-cell memory formation after mild COVID-19. Study in general: Each donor largely had its own TCR clusters.

This clonotype is categorized as medium-sized (0.01 to 0.1%). MiXCR, applied by TCRdb to the 5' RACE reads, yields one record per CDR3 protein. The repertoire holds under 400,000 distinct CDR3 sequences, more than 20% seen once, with around an eighth in the top ten. The CDR3 covers 15 residues. V was pared by 4 bases and J by 4 bases, with 4 bases of the junction left unmatched. The origin of this receptor is an adult woman who had mild COVID-19 (a few samples of this study predate the infection). Cell type and time point are not known. The chain recombines TRBV12-3 or TRBV12-4 with TRBJ2-6; TRBD1 agrees at 7 bases. The sample taken for sequencing was PBMCs or a T cell subset sorted from them (not recorded which). CDR3 residues: CASSSQTGGANVLTF. CDR3 in DNA: TGTGCCAGCAGTTCCCAGACAGGGGGGGCCAACGTCCTGACTTTC.